This TCR beta chain was profiled in a study of cytomegalovirus exposure and HLA in healthy donors. Study conclusions and caveats: Per a later analysis, HLA-associated TCR beta chains showed more clonal expansion than other, equally common TCR beta chains.

PCR amplification relied on 60 Vbeta primers (plus 13 Jbeta primers). Assay used: immunoSEQ multiplex PCR; TCRdb lists only in-frame clones, some missing. The table records about 110,000 clones, approximately 76% of them present only once. Note on this clone: Antigen unknown.

Trimming left V 2 bases short and J 4 bases short, with 5 bases between. The germline gives CDR1 MNHNY, CDR2 SVGAGI (reference sequence). CDR3 length: 13 amino acids. The TCR comes from a woman aged 45-59 years in good health and CMV-seropositive. This chain uses TRBV6-6 with TRBJ2-2; D is undetermined. Sequences were obtained from PBMCs. CDR3: CASSYRGTGELFF. DNA of the CDR3: TGTGCCAGCAGTTACCGAGGCACCGGGGAGCTGTTTTTT.